These 23 T cell receptor beta chains were all obtained from the same sample, sequenced in a study of CD8 T cells in ankylosing spondylitis. TCRdb called the 5' RACE reads again in MiXCR, with one record for every CDR3 protein. The sample has under 300,000 distinct CDR3 sequences, 7.5% to 9% seen once. Sequencing was performed on blood, either unsorted or a sorted T cell fraction (not recorded which). The receptor source for this set is a male donor with ankylosing spondylitis or in good health (not recorded which).

With respect to this clonotype: With a much larger clone just one base away, this may be a read error. The V and J genes are TRBV10-3 and TRBJ2-1, with a possible D match to TRBD2 (7 bases). The CDR3 has 15 amino acids. Per the germline V gene, CDR1 is ENHRY and CDR2 is SYGVKD. V was pared by 4 bases and J by 9 bases, with 19 bases between. The CDR3 here is CAISAAGGRGGEQFF. The CDR3 DNA follows: TGTGCCATCAGTGCCGCCGGGGGGAGAGGGGGTGAGCAGTTCTTC.

This clonotype was found many times. This chain uses TRBV7-9 with TRBJ1-1; D ambiguous. The CDR3 contains 11 residues. CDR1 SEHNR and CDR2 FQNEAQ come from the germline V gene (reference sequence). V was cut by 5 bases and J by 8 bases, with 9 bases left in between. The CDR3: CASSEIREAFF. CDR3 nucleotides: TGTGCCAGCAGCGAGATCCGGGAAGCTTTCTTT.

At least ten counts were recorded for this clonotype. The gene calls are TRBV10-3 and TRBJ2-7; D call uncertain. This CDR3 is 11 amino acids long. Trimming removed 10 bases at V and 4 bases at J, with 11 bases between. Germline assignment: CDR1 ENHRY and CDR2 SYGVKD. This CDR3 reads CAKDRTYEQYF. DNA for the CDR3: TGTGCCAAAGACCGAACGTACGAGCAGTACTTC.

This clonotype was detected ten times or more. The chain employs TRBV29-1 and TRBJ2-1, with TRBD1 identical over 9 bases. The CDR3 consists of 14 residues. With 7 bases clipped from V and 2 bases from J, the junction kept 6 bases outside the gene matches. Germline V CDR1 and CDR2: SQVTM, ANQGSEA. CDR3 nucleotides: TGCAGCGAAAAAACAGGGGGCCCCTACAATGAGCAGTTCTTC. Translating it yields CSEKTGGPYNEQFF.

This clonotype came up many times. V usage is TRBV20-1 and J usage is TRBJ2-7; no clear D gene. CDR1 and CDR2 (germline): DFQATT, SNEGSKA (reference sequence). This CDR3 comprises 12 residues. V lost 0 bases and J 4 bases, leaving 7 bases between the germline ends. The CDR3 loop is CSARDSGYEQYF. CDR3 bases: TGCAGTGCTAGAGATTCGGGTTACGAGCAGTACTTC.

This clonotype was seen at least ten times. The CDR3 loop reads CASSLGAGSGLGEQFF. The CDR3 nucleotides are TGCGCCAGCAGCTTGGGGGCCGGGTCGGGCTTGGGTGAGCAGTTCTTC. The chain has TRBV5-1 and TRBJ2-1; D gene ambiguous. Trimming took off 0 bases at V and 9 bases at J, with 19 bases between the two ends. CDR1 and CDR2 (germline): SGHRS, YFSETQ. The CDR3 runs 16 residues.

This clonotype has at least ten counts. The chain has TRBV20-1 and TRBJ2-1; possibly TRBD1 for D (5 bases). Trimming pared 3 bases from V and 7 bases from J, leaving 10 bases between. CDR1 and CDR2 (germline): DFQATT, SNEGSKA (reference sequence). The CDR3 loop spans 12 amino acids. CDR3 residues: CSASQQANEQFF. CDR3 nucleotides: TGCAGTGCTAGCCAACAGGCTAATGAGCAGTTCTTC.

This clonotype has at least ten counts. J is TRBJ2-1 and V is TRBV20-1, with TRBD1 identical over 8 bases. The J segment lost 4 bases and the V segment lost 5 bases, leaving 7 bases of the junction unmatched. In germline, CDR1 is DFQATT, CDR2 SNEGSKA (reference sequence). The CDR3 sequence is 14 residues long. Written as DNA, the CDR3 is TGCAGTGCTCAGGGGGCCACTACATACAATGAGCAGTTCTTC. Its protein product is CSAQGATTYNEQFF.

Comment on this clonotype: A much larger clone is a single base away; this may be a read error. CDR3 nucleotides: TGTGCCAGCTCAGTGGAGAGCAATCGGCCCCAGCATTTT. It yields the protein CASSVESNRPQHF. The J gene is TRBJ1-5, the V gene TRBV6-1; no definite D call. CDR1 MNHNS and CDR2 SASEGT come from the germline V gene. The CDR3 loop spans 13 amino acids.

This clonotype was picked up many times. The chain uses TRBV7-9 and TRBJ1-1, with D hard to call. This CDR3 has 15 residues. In germline, CDR1 is SEHNR, CDR2 FQNEAQ (reference sequence). V was trimmed by 2 bases and J by 3 bases, leaving 13 bases between them. The CDR3 sequence: CASSLSMAADTEAFF. DNA for the CDR3: TGTGCCAGCAGCTTAAGTATGGCAGCGGACACTGAAGCTTTCTTT. Drawing the rest from reference TRBV7-9 and TRBJ1-1, the complete variable domain is DTGVSQNPRHKITKRGQNVTFRCDPISEHNRLYWYRQTLGQGPEFLTYFQNEAQLEKSRLLSDRFSAERPKGSFSTLEIQRTEQGDSAMYLCASSLSMAADTEAFFGQGTRLTVV.

In its sample, this clonotype was seen a few times. The genes are TRBV20-1 and TRBJ1-5; unclear D gene. The CDR3 is 14 amino acids. Trimming cost V 3 bases and J 0 bases, with 9 bases left between them. CDR1 is DFQATT and CDR2 is SNEGSKA in the germline V gene (reference sequence). CDR3 region: CSASFQNSNQPQHF. The DNA for the CDR3 is TGCAGTGCTAGTTTCCAGAATAGCAATCAGCCCCAGCATTTT.

Regarding this clonotype: The junction departs from the called germline gene at one end, perhaps through a read error. This chain uses TRBV7-9 with TRBJ1-2; TRBD1 matches at 9 bases. The CDR3 sequence is 15 residues long. The germline gives CDR1 SEHNR, CDR2 FQNEAQ (reference sequence). This chain's CDR3 is CASSSGTGRNDGYPF. The CDR3 DNA reads TGTGCCAGCAGCTCCGGGACAGGGCGGAATGATGGCTACCCCTTC. The variable domain in full, with the rest retrieved from reference TRBV7-9 and TRBJ1-2, is DTGVSQNPRHKITKRGQNVTFRCDPISEHNRLYWYRQTLGQGPEFLTYFQNEAQLEKSRLLSDRFSAERPKGSFSTLEIQRTEQGDSAMYLCASSSGTGRNDGYPFGSGTRLTVV.

This clonotype was observed at least ten times. The chain recombines TRBV20-1 with TRBJ1-5; tentatively, D is TRBD1 (5 bases). The CDR3 has 16 residues. Looked up from germline, CDR1 is DFQATT and CDR2 is SNEGSKA (reference sequence). The V end was cut by 6 bases, the J end by 0 bases, with 18 bases between. The CDR3 sequence: CSALQGLGYSNQPQHF. The CDR3 DNA reads as TGCAGTGCCCTTCAGGGCCTAGGCTATAGCAATCAGCCCCAGCATTTT.

There are many counts of this clonotype. This chain uses TRBV12-3 or TRBV12-4 with TRBJ1-2; a weak D match, TRBD1 (5 bases). This CDR3 has 14 amino acids. Trimming pared 3 bases from V and 7 bases from J, leaving 15 bases between. This CDR3 is CASSFGGGTGGYTF. In DNA form, the CDR3 reads TGTGCCAGCAGTTTCGGCGGGGGGACCGGTGGCTACACCTTC.

CDR3 DNA sequence: TGTGCCAGCAGTGTCCGGGACAGGCTAATTTACGAGCAGTACTTC. Its protein product is CASSVRDRLIYEQYF. This sequence joins TRBV27 and TRBJ2-7, with TRBD1 matching over 8 bases. The germline V gene encodes CDR1 MNHEY and CDR2 SMNVEV (reference sequence). There are 15 residues in the CDR3. V lost 5 bases and J lost 4; bases outside the gene matches: 10.

This clonotype occurred many times. The CDR3 loop reads CASRPATDTQYF. CDR3 nucleotide sequence: TGTGCCAGCAGGCCGGCGACAGATACGCAGTATTTT. The J gene is TRBJ2-3, the V gene TRBV12-3 or TRBV12-4; no definite D call. The length of the CDR3 is 12 residues. Trimming took off 6 bases at V and 3 bases at J, with 7 bases between the two ends.

This clonotype was seen many times. The chain's CDR3 is CASRLYAEQFF. CDR3 coding DNA: TGTGCCAGCCGATTGTATGCTGAGCAGTTCTTC. The chain is built from TRBV12-3 or TRBV12-4 and TRBJ2-1; D is unresolved. V was shortened by 8 bases and J by 9 bases, with 11 bases between the two germline ends. The CDR3 has 11 amino acids.

This clonotype was detected many times. The chain joins TRBV5-4 to TRBJ2-4; no clear D. The germline gives CDR1 SGHNT, CDR2 YYREEE (reference sequence). The CDR3 contains 13 residues. V gave up 4 bases and J gave up 7 bases, with 12 bases separating them. CDR3 loop: CASSADMGNIQYF. The CDR3 DNA is TGTGCCAGCAGCGCCGACATGGGGAACATTCAGTACTTC.

This clonotype was detected ten times or more. V gene TRBV20-1 combines with J gene TRBJ1-5; D remains ambiguous. V gave up 1 base and J gave up 0 bases, with 10 bases separating them. CDR3 length: 15 residues. Germline CDR1 DFQATT, CDR2 SNEGSKA (reference sequence). In DNA, the CDR3 is TGCAGTGCTAGAGGTGTAGACTATAGCAATCAGCCCCAGCATTTT. It is translated as CSARGVDYSNQPQHF.

This clonotype occurred a few times. The V call is TRBV5-6, the J call TRBJ2-1; TRBD2 matches 14 bases. The V gene end was trimmed by 3 bases and the J gene end by 9 bases; junction bases not matched to a gene: 8. There are 16 residues in the CDR3. CDR1 and CDR2 (germline): SGHDT, YYEEEE. In DNA, the CDR3 is TGTGCCAGCAGCTCCGGACTAGCGGGGGGCGGGAGTGAGCAGTTCTTC. Translation gives CASSSGLAGGGSEQFF.

Many counts were recorded for this clonotype. V is TRBV15 and J is TRBJ2-7; D is possibly TRBD1 (6 bases). Per the germline V gene, CDR1 is LNHNV and CDR2 is YYDKDF (reference sequence). This CDR3 comprises 15 residues. Trimming took off 3 bases at V and 2 bases at J, with 14 bases between the two ends. The CDR3 here is CATSRAGVLTYEQYF. CDR3 in DNA: TGTGCCACCAGCAGGGCAGGGGTTTTAACCTACGAGCAGTACTTC.

This rearrangement joins TRBV27 to TRBJ2-7; D call uncertain. Trimming shortened V by 6 bases and J by 1 base, and 16 bases separated the two germline ends. The CDR3 runs 15 residues. In germline, CDR1 is MNHEY, CDR2 SMNVEV (reference sequence). The DNA of the CDR3 is TGTGCCAGCAGCCCCGTCCCCGGGCCTTCCTACGAGCAGTACTTC. The encoded protein is CASSPVPGPSYEQYF.

The chain carries TRBV18 and TRBJ2-3; 7 bases are a match to TRBD1. The CDR3 runs to 16 residues. J was trimmed by 0 bases and V by 3 bases; bases with no gene match: 6. CDR1 and CDR2 from the germline V gene are KGHSH and LQKENI. This CDR3 is CASSPTGPMSTDTQYF. The CDR3 DNA sequence: TGTGCCAGCTCACCGACAGGGCCCATGAGCACAGATACGCAGTATTTT.